This T cell receptor (beta chain) came from a study of T cell changes during pregnancy in multiple sclerosis. There are 14 residues in the CDR3. Trimming cost V 7 bases and J 6 bases, with 21 bases left between them. Germline values: CDR1 SQVTM, CDR2 ANQGSEA. Repertoires were generated with immunoSEQ multiplex PCR, while TCRdb's copy carries only in-frame clones and drops some. The repertoire holds 30,000 to 35,000 clones, with 70% to 90% as singletons. The source of this sequence is a female donor with multiple sclerosis, enrolled in a pregnancy study. The chain employs TRBV29-1 and TRBJ1-2, with D possibly TRBD1 on 5 matching bases. Sequencing was performed on CD8+ T cells from peripheral blood mononuclear cells, taken in the third trimester of pregnancy. The CDR3 here is CSGIGAGQIDGYTF. Here the CDR3 DNA reads TGCAGCGGGATAGGGGCAGGCCAGATCGATGGCTACACCTTC.